The 13 T cell receptor beta chains presented below share a single source sample, sequenced in a study of CD8 T cells in ankylosing spondylitis. From the 5' RACE reads, TCRdb called clonotypes with MiXCR, one entry per CDR3 protein. The sample holds roughly 200,000 distinct CDR3 sequences, roughly 24% seen once. The sequencing sample was made of blood, either unsorted or a sorted T cell fraction (not recorded which). Source of these receptors: a male donor with ankylosing spondylitis or in good health (not recorded which).

V and J are TRBV9 and TRBJ2-1; D unresolved. In germline, CDR1 is SGDLS, CDR2 YYNGEE. Trimming removed 2 bases at V and 7 bases at J, with 10 bases between. The CDR3 is 13 amino acids. This CDR3 is CASSVGPGNEQFF. The CDR3 nucleotides are TGTGCCAGCAGCGTTGGACCAGGTAATGAGCAGTTCTTC.

This clonotype was seen a handful of times. The chain recombines TRBV5-1 with TRBJ2-5; 11 bases are shared with TRBD1. CDR1 and CDR2 (germline): SGHRS, YFSETQ. The CDR3 is 15 residues long. V lost 4 bases to trimming and J lost 4 bases; unmatched junction nucleotides: 6. The CDR3 region has the DNA TGCGCCAGCAGCACAGGACAGGGGGCAAGAGAGACCCAGTACTTC. Protein: CASSTGQGARETQYF.

In its sample, this clonotype was seen many times. The chain carries TRBV25-1 and TRBJ2-7; tentative D call: TRBD2 (6 bases). V shed 5 bases and J shed 4 bases, with 21 bases lying between them. Germline assignment: CDR1 MGHDK and CDR2 SYGVNS. This CDR3 comprises 16 residues. The CDR3 loop is CASSILAGGTTYEQYF. The CDR3 DNA reads as TGTGCCAGCAGTATCTTAGCCGGAGGGACGACTTACGAGCAGTACTTC.

In DNA, the CDR3 is TGCAGTGCTCCCCAGGCAGGGAGGAATGAGCAGTTCTTC. Its translation: CSAPQAGRNEQFF. The V gene is TRBV20-1, the J gene TRBJ2-1; weak D call: TRBD2 (6 bases). The germline V and J ends were trimmed by 5 bases and 7 bases, with 15 bases remaining between them. Germline V gene sequence: CDR1 DFQATT, CDR2 SNEGSKA (reference sequence). The CDR3 loop spans 13 amino acids.

This clonotype was counted a few times. The CDR3 DNA sequence: TGCAGCGTGGGGACTAGCGGGAGTACCCACGAGCAGTACTTC. It encodes CSVGTSGSTHEQYF. V gene TRBV29-1 combines with J gene TRBJ2-7; 14 bases align to TRBD2. Losses at the gene ends were 6 bases for V and 5 bases for J; bases not matched to a gene: 6. CDR1 is SQVTM and CDR2 is ANQGSEA in the germline V gene. The CDR3 has 14 residues.

At least ten counts were recorded for this clonotype. V is TRBV20-1 and J is TRBJ2-5; D might be TRBD1 (5 bases). The CDR3 loop spans 12 amino acids. V lost 1 base, J lost 4 bases, and 7 bases lay in between. CDR1 is DFQATT and CDR2 is SNEGSKA in the germline V gene (reference sequence). CDR3 in amino acids: CSARVRGETQYF. The CDR3 DNA follows: TGCAGTGCTAGAGTTAGGGGAGAGACCCAGTACTTC.

This clonotype was detected ten times or more. V is TRBV5-1 and J is TRBJ2-4, with no clear D. The CDR3 extends over 16 amino acids. CDR1 is SGHRS, CDR2 YFSETQ, per germline. Trimming cost V 4 bases and J 1 base, with 15 bases left between them. The CDR3 DNA follows: TGCGCCAGCAGCGAGACATCGATGGGGGCCAAAAACATTCAGTACTTC. Its protein product is CASSETSMGAKNIQYF.

The rearrangement uses TRBV12-3 or TRBV12-4 and TRBJ2-7; 10 bases are shared with TRBD2. The V gene end was trimmed by 10 bases and the J gene end by 7 bases; junction bases not matched to a gene: 25. The CDR3 totals 18 residues. The CDR3 reads CAIIFASGSSTLFSEQYF. In DNA, the CDR3 is TGTGCCATCATCTTCGCTAGCGGGAGTAGTACGCTATTTTCTGAGCAGTACTTC.

This clonotype was seen ten or more times. The chain uses TRBV23-1 and TRBJ2-5; 10 bases match TRBD2. TRBV23-1 is identified as an open reading frame with a role that is uncertain. This CDR3 spans 16 amino acids. Trimming cost V 3 bases and J 5 bases; bases outside gene matches: 9. The CDR3 DNA sequence: TGCGCCAGCAGTCAGTTACTAGCGGGATTTGTGGAGACCCAGTACTTC. Protein: CASSQLLAGFVETQYF.

The V and J genes are TRBV20-1 and TRBJ2-1; D may be TRBD1 or TRBD2 (5 bases each). This CDR3 is 14 amino acids long. Trimming shortened V by 0 bases and J by 5 bases, and 11 bases separated the two germline ends. Germline CDR1 reads DFQATT; CDR2 reads SNEGSKA (reference sequence). The CDR3 sequence is CSAREVRDHNEQFF. The CDR3 coding sequence is TGCAGTGCTAGAGAAGTCCGGGACCACAATGAGCAGTTCTTC.

The J gene is TRBJ1-5, the V gene TRBV20-1, with D possibly TRBD1 on 6 matching bases. V shed 2 bases and J shed 7 bases, with 12 bases lying between them. Germline CDR1 is DFQATT and CDR2 is SNEGSKA (reference sequence). The CDR3 covers 13 residues. This CDR3 is CSARKGEEQPQHF. CDR3 nucleotides: TGCAGTGCTAGAAAGGGGGAGGAACAGCCCCAGCATTTT.

This clonotype was detected ten times or more. The chain combines TRBV18 with TRBJ2-1; TRBD2 aligns across 10 bases. The CDR3 runs 15 residues. Trimming cost V 4 bases and J 3 bases; bases outside gene matches: 3. From germline, CDR1 is KGHSH and CDR2 LQKENI. CDR3 in DNA: TGTGCCAGCTCACGAGGACTAGCGGACTACAATGAGCAGTTCTTC. As protein: CASSRGLADYNEQFF.

The chain joins TRBV29-1 to TRBJ1-4; 8 bases match TRBD1. The germline V gene encodes CDR1 SQVTM and CDR2 ANQGSEA. V lost 6 bases to trimming and J lost 7 bases; unmatched junction nucleotides: 10. This CDR3 comprises 14 residues. The CDR3 protein is CSVQSGQGREKLFF. CDR3 DNA: TGCAGCGTACAGAGCGGACAGGGTCGTGAAAAACTGTTTTTT.